The 14 T cell receptor beta chains below were found in one sample sequenced in a study of T cell responses to AZD1222 COVID-19 vaccine. Assay used: immunoSEQ multiplex PCR; TCRdb lists only in-frame clones, some missing. Of 100,000 to 150,000 clones listed, 80% to 90% are singletons. Source: peripheral blood, taken 28 days after the second AZD1222 dose. The receptors shown here come from an adult who received the AZD1222 COVID-19 vaccine.

The chain employs TRBV4-2 and TRBJ2-2; D might be TRBD2 (6 bases). The CDR3 length is 14 residues. V lost 1 base and J lost 5, with 8 bases in between. CDR1 is LGHNA, CDR2 YNFKEQ, per germline. The CDR3 protein is CASSQGGGTGELFF. The CDR3 bases are TGTGCCAGCAGCCAAGGTGGAGGGACCGGGGAGCTGTTTTTT.

The chain carries TRBV28 and TRBJ1-5; D remains unclear. Germline V CDR1 and CDR2: MDHEN, SYDVKM. The CDR3 runs to 15 residues. V was trimmed by 3 bases and J by 6 bases, leaving 15 bases between them. The CDR3 sequence is CASSFQRTQSQPQHF. The CDR3 DNA reads TGTGCCAGCAGTTTCCAGAGAACTCAAAGTCAGCCCCAGCATTTT.

Written as DNA, the CDR3 is TGTGCCAGCAGCTTAAGACAGGGGAGTTTCCACGAGCAGTACTTC. Amino acid sequence: CASSLRQGSFHEQYF. The chain employs TRBV7-2 and TRBJ2-7; 8 nucleotides align to TRBD1. V shed 2 bases, J shed 5 bases, and the junction held 8 bases outside the gene matches. Germline values: CDR1 SGHTA, CDR2 FQGNSA. CDR3 length: 15 residues.

The J gene is TRBJ1-6, the V gene TRBV6-5, with TRBD1 identical over 7 bases. The CDR3 totals 15 residues. In germline, CDR1 is MNHEY, CDR2 SVGAGI. J lost 9 bases, V lost 6 bases, and 11 bases had no gene match. The CDR3 is CASRPTRGGSSPLHF. As DNA, the CDR3 is TGTGCCAGCAGGCCCACCAGGGGGGGGTCTTCACCCCTCCACTTT.

The CDR3 sequence: CASSQSGWNGYTF. The CDR3 bases are TGTGCCAGTAGCCAGTCCGGATGGAATGGCTACACCTTC. The V call is TRBV19, the J call TRBJ1-2, with D hard to call. CDR1 and CDR2 from the germline V gene are LNHDA and SQIVND (reference sequence). V shed 6 bases and J shed 6 bases, with 14 bases lying between them. The CDR3 totals 13 residues.

The chain is built from TRBV19 and TRBJ2-7; 7 nucleotides match TRBD1. V gave up 6 bases and J gave up 3 bases; unmatched junction bases: 11. The germline V gene encodes CDR1 LNHDA and CDR2 SQIVND (reference sequence). The CDR3 has 15 residues. Here the CDR3 DNA reads TGTGCCAGTAGCGGTTTACAGGGGCTATTCTACGAGCAGTACTTC. As protein: CASSGLQGLFYEQYF.

This clone turned up a few times. The rearrangement uses TRBV7-2 and TRBJ1-1; 11 nucleotides match TRBD1. Germline V CDR1 and CDR2: SGHTA, FQGNSA. V shed 4 bases and J 1 base; nucleotides not matched to a gene: 8. The CDR3 length is 17 residues. The CDR3 nucleotides are TGTGCCAGCAGCTCCCAAAGGACAGGGGGCTGGAACACTGAAGCTTTCTTT. It yields the protein CASSSQRTGGWNTEAFF.

V gene TRBV11-3 combines with J gene TRBJ2-2, with D perhaps TRBD1 or TRBD2 (6 bases each). The V gene's germline CDR1 is SGHNT and CDR2 YENEEA. Between the trimmed V and J ends, which lost 0 bases and 6 bases, there was a span of 17 bases. This CDR3 has 17 residues. CDR3 in DNA: TGTGCCAGCAGCTTAGATCGGAGGGGGTCGTGGCCCGGGGAGCTGTTTTTT. Amino acids: CASSLDRRGSWPGELFF.

V is TRBV3-1 (or the pseudogene TRBV3-2) and J is TRBJ1-4; D call uncertain. Germline V gene lookup returns CDR1 LGHDT and CDR2 YNNKEL (reference sequence). Between the trimmed V and J ends, which lost 4 bases and 8 bases, there was a span of 11 bases. CDR3 length: 13 residues. CDR3 in amino acids: CASSLNGGEKLFF. The CDR3 DNA sequence: TGTGCCAGCAGCCTGAACGGAGGAGAAAAACTGTTTTTT.

The chain uses TRBV24-1 and TRBJ1-6; possibly TRBD1 for D (6 bases). The V end was cut by 2 bases, the J end by 5 bases, with 12 bases between. From germline, CDR1 is KGHDR and CDR2 SFDVKD. CDR3 length equals 16 residues. The CDR3 protein is CATSDSSKGDNSPLHF. As DNA, the CDR3 is TGTGCCACCAGTGATTCGTCTAAGGGGGATAATTCACCCCTCCACTTT.

The chain uses TRBV29-1 and TRBJ2-1; 10 nucleotides match TRBD2. J gave up 1 base and V 5 bases, and 5 bases lay outside the gene matches. Germline assignment: CDR1 SQVTM and CDR2 ANQGSEA. This CDR3 region has 15 residues. The CDR3 loop is CSVLAGALSYNEQFF. The DNA for the CDR3 is TGCAGCGTTCTAGCGGGGGCCCTTTCCTACAATGAGCAGTTCTTC.

V usage is TRBV29-1 and J usage is TRBJ2-5; TRBD2 matches 12 bases. This CDR3 contains 15 residues. Trimming removed 7 bases from V and 0 bases from J; junction bases left unmatched: 6. Per germline, CDR1 SQVTM and CDR2 ANQGSEA. This CDR3 reads CSDLGLAGYQETQYF. For the CDR3, the DNA is TGCAGCGACCTGGGACTAGCGGGTTACCAAGAGACCCAGTACTTC. Using reference TRBV29-1 and TRBJ2-5 for the parts outside the CDR3, the full variable domain is SAVISQKPSRDICQRGTSLTIQCQVDSQVTMMFWYRQQPGQSLTLIATANQGSEATYESGFVIDKFPISRPNLTFSTLTVSNMSPEDSSIYLCSDLGLAGYQETQYFGPGTRLLVL.

The chain joins TRBV5-1 to TRBJ1-5; D uncertain. V lost 0 bases and J 9 bases, leaving 10 bases between the germline ends. The germline V gene has CDR1 SGHRS and CDR2 YFSETQ. This CDR3 has 13 residues. This chain's CDR3 is CASSLAGYGPQHF. The CDR3 DNA follows: TGCGCCAGCAGCTTGGCCGGATACGGGCCCCAGCATTTT.

The CDR3 is CASRATGSLYEQYF. The DNA for the CDR3 is TGTGCCAGCAGAGCTACAGGGTCCCTCTACGAGCAGTACTTC. V and J are TRBV2 and TRBJ2-7, with D possibly TRBD1 on 6 matching bases. Germline loops: CDR1 SNHLY, CDR2 FYNNEI. This CDR3 region has 14 residues. Trimming stripped 6 bases from V and 3 bases from J, with 15 bases between.